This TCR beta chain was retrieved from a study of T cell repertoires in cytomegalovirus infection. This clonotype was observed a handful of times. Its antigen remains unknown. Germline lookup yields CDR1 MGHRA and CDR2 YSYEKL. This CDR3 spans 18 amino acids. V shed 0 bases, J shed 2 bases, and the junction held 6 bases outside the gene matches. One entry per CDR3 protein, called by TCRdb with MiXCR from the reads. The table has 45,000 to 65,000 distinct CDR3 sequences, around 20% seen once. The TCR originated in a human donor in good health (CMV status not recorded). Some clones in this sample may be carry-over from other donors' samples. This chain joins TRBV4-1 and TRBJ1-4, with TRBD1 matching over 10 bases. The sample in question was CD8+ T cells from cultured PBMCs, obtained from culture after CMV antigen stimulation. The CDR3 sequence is CASSQDPGQGRTNEKLFF. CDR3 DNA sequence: TGCGCCAGCAGCCAAGACCCGGGACAGGGGAGGACTAATGAAAAACTGTTTTTT.